This T cell receptor beta chain was identified during a study of neoadjuvant anti-PD-1 for oral cavity cancer. Study-wide context: Non-progressing patients received a fourth nivolumab dose near day 43, then surgery on days 50-56. The study, taken as a whole, reports: PBMC Gini-index clonality exceeded responders' in non-responders post-nivolumab. With three patients per group, TCR findings need larger cohorts.

Produced via immunoSEQ multiplex PCR; TCRdb's table is partial and in-frame only. The sample has fewer than 15,000 clones, roughly 74% seen once. This clone was detected only once. The antigen remains unidentified. Time point meaning: after neoadjuvant nivolumab, at surgical resection. Analysis of PBMCs was direct, with no culture step. The receptor's source is a person aged 40-85 years with oral cavity squamous cell carcinoma. Sequenced here: PBMCs, sampled after nivolumab (anti-PD-1) treatment.

The CDR3 region has the DNA TGTGCCAGCAGACTACTCGCGAACACCGGGGAGCTGTTTTTT. It encodes CASRLLANTGELFF. The chain joins TRBV6-5 to TRBJ2-2; D is uncertain. Trimming cost V 6 bases and J 0 bases, with 8 bases left between them. Germline loops: CDR1 MNHEY, CDR2 SVGAGI. The CDR3 contains 14 residues.